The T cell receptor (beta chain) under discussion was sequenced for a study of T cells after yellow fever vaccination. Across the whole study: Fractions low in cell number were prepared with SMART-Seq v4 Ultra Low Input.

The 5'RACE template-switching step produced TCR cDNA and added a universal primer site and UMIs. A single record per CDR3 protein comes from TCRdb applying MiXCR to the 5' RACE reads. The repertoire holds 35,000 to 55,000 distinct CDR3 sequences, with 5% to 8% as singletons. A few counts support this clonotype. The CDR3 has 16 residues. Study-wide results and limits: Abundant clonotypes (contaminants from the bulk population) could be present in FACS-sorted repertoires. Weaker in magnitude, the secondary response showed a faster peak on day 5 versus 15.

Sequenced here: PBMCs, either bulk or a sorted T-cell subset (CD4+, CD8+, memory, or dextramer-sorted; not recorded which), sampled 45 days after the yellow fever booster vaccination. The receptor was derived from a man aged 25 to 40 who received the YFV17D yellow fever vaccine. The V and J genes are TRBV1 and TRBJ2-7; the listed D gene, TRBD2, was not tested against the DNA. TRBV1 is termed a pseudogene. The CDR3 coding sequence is TGCACCAGCAGCCAAGATTATAGCGGGAGGCCCTACGAGCAGTACTTC. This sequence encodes CTSSQDYSGRPYEQYF.